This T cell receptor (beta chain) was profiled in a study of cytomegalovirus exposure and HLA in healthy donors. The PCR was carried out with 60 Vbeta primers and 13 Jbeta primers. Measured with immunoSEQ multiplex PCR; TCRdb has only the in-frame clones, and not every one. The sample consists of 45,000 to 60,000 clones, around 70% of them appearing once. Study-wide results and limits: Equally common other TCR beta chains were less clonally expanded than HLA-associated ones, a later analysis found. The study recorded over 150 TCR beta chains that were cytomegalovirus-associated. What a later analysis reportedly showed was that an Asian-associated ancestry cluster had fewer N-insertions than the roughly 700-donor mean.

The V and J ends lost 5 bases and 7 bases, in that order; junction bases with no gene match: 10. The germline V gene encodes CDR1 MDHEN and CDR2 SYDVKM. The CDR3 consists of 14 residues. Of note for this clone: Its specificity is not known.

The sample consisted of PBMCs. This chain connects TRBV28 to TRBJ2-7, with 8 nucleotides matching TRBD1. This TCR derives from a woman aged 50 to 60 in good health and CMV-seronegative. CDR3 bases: TGTGCCAGCAGTCCTCCCGGGACAGGATGGGAGCAGTACTTC. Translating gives CASSPPGTGWEQYF.